This TCR beta chain was profiled in a study of identical twins listed by TCRdb under 2016. Regarding the research as a whole: The study deep-sequenced TCR alpha and beta repertoires from monozygotic twins, unrelated adults of various ages and cord blood to test whether fetal clonotypes persist. To rule out contamination, replicate twin experiments were performed at different times with different library preparation protocols. Here is what the overall study found, with its caveats: In beta out-of-frame sequences, excess twin sharing was weaker, because having fewer shared sequences lowered the signal-to-noise ratio. Compared with coincidental sharing between unrelated individuals, out-of-frame TCR alpha sequences shared between twins had an excess of sequences with low generation probability. Because the same donors could not be followed over many years, the conclusions depended on cross-sectional statistical analysis. Recombination models systematically underestimated out-of-frame TCR alpha sharing in monozygotic twins but agreed with sharing between unrelated individuals. Zero-insertion analyses could be partly confounded by invariant T cells such as MAIT and iNKT, though diverse VJ usage argued against such confounding for most clonotypes. Fewer insertions were carried by abundant cord blood beta clonotypes, a similar but weaker trend appeared in young adult naive repertoires, and no such trend appeared in memory repertoires.

Every donor in the study was a healthy Caucasian. Three pairs of female monozygotic twins, all aged 18 to 29 years, were included in the twin cohort. The RNA used for TCR libraries was isolated from peripheral blood mononuclear cells. Details on this clonotype: Which antigen it targets is not known. The sample holds no much larger clone one base away, and base qualities are not on file.

V is cut by 4 bases and J by 1 base, and the space between the germline ends is 7 bases. Looking up the germline V gene yields CDR1 SGHTA and CDR2 FQGNSA. From cysteine to phenylalanine, the CDR3 is 14 amino acids long. The retained sequence is limited to the CDR3, 42 bases, with the frame set at the first base. The receptor library was made with 5' RACE. This sample was sequenced with an Illumina HiSeq 2000. A universal primer binding site was introduced by template switching, and a unique molecular identifier was present in the final cDNA, enabling accurate counting of TCR cDNA molecules. Specific primers in the conserved constant-segment region were used to synthesize first-strand cDNA for TCR alpha and beta chains. To control for contamination, every cDNA library carried two barcodes: a SMART-Mk sample barcode plus Illumina barcodes. TruSeq adapter sequences and Illumina sample barcodes were added in two successive PCR steps. The TCR alpha and beta cDNA libraries were sequenced on the Illumina HiSeq platform using custom primers. From the authors' description of their analysis: Unique molecular identifiers were extracted from raw reads with MiGEC, and CDR3 positions were determined with MiXCR. Recombination models were inferred per individual with the repgenHMM and IGoR tools using an EM algorithm. The analysis of shared clonotypes was done with the tcR package in R, with sharing normalized by the product of cloneset sizes. Out-of-frame nonproductive sequences were analyzed to study raw recombination free of thymic and clonal selection effects. The raw public data were reprocessed by TCRdb itself: fastp quality trimming at Q25, MiXCR clonotype calling, in-frame beta chains only. One record per CDR3 amino acid sequence lists the most common genes and DNA. The V and J calls and clone size come from TCRdb's table, not from the authors' own analysis. Recorded for this sample are some 760,000 distinct CDR3 sequences; 15% to 20% of them occurred a single time. The biggest ten clones account for roughly 13% of the sample.

These same data were also listed under a study on T cells expressing NK-cell markers. The second source states: Fewer than ten donors provided sorted CD3+CD56+NKG2C+, CD3+CD56+NKG2C- and CD3+CD56-NKG2C+ T-cell subsets, whose TCR beta-chain repertoires were profiled. Among the eight sequenced donors, seven were HCMV-seropositive and one was HCMV-seronegative. In several experiments an anti-gammadeltaTCR antibody was added to restrict sorting to alphabetaTCR-expressing T cells. In roughly 6 donors, the dominant CD3+CD56+NKG2C+ clonotypes were among the top 10 CD8+ clonotypes and accounted for roughly 1.0-8% of CD8+ T cells. Those dominant clonotypes were again the most abundant among CD3+CD56-NKG2C+ cells in a few donors, at 28.3-60.1%. Whether the expanded NKG2C-expressing T cell clones were specific for HCMV antigens was left unclear. Randomly selected healthy volunteers, three men and five women, were used as the eight sequenced donors. To determine HCMV serostatus, a commercial ELISA kit was used to detect HCMV-specific IgG in serum. Bulk peripheral blood T-cell repertoires were additionally sequenced from unsorted PBMC for six donors. MIGEC was used to demultiplex reads and group the reads by UMI, and MiTCR was used to assemble and quantify clonotypes. To exclude erroneous sequences, any TCR cDNA sequence not supported by at least two reads was discarded. The tcR package was used for downstream repertoire analysis, with clonotypes matched between fractions based on CDR3 nucleotide sequence plus V segment. VDJmatch was used to annotate antigen specificity against VDJdb, with one amino acid substitution in CDR3 permitted.

This TCR was recovered from a woman between 18 and 29 years old in good health. Here the chain combines TRBV7-2 and TRBJ2-2, with the D segment identity uncertain. Input material: PBMCs. The DNA reads as follows: TGTGCCAGCAGCTATGGAAAGAACACCGGGGAGCTGTTTTTT. Its coded protein is CASSYGKNTGELFF.